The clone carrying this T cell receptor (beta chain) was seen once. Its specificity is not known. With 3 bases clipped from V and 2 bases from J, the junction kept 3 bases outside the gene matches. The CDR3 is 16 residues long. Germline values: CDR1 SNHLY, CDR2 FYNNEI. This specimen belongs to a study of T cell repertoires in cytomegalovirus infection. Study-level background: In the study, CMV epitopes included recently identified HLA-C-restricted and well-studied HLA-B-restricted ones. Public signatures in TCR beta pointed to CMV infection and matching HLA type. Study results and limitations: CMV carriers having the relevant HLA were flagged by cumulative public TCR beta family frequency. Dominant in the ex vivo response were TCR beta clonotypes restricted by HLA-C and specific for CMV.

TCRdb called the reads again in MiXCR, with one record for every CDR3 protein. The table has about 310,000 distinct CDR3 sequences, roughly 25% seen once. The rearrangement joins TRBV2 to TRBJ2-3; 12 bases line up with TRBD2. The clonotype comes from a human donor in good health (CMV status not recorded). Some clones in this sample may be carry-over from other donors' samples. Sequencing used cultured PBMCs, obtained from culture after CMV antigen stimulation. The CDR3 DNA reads TGTGCCAGCAGTGACGGACTAGCGGGACTCACAGATACGCAGTATTTT. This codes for CASSDGLAGLTDTQYF. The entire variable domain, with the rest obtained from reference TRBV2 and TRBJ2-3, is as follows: EPEVTQTPSHQVTQMGQEVILRCVPISNHLYFYWYRQILGQKVEFLVSFYNNEISEKSEIFDDQFSVERPDGSNFTLKIRSTKLEDSAMYFCASSDGLAGLTDTQYFGPGTRLTVL.